The 7 T cell receptor beta chains below were found in one sample sequenced in a study of cytomegalovirus exposure and HLA in healthy donors. With 60 Vbeta and 13 Jbeta primers, the PCR was carried out. Some clones are missing from TCRdb's copy, which holds only in-frame ones; the method was immunoSEQ multiplex PCR. The table lists 120,000 to 150,000 clones, over 60% of them singletons. Sequenced input: PBMCs. The receptors stem from a woman between 18 and 30 years old in good health and CMV-seronegative.

This clone has more than one count but fewer than ten. Other DNA variants within this sample encode the same CDR3. The gene calls are TRBV4-3 and TRBJ1-5; D is undetermined. Trimming took off 1 base at V and 0 bases at J, with 7 bases between the two ends. The CDR3 sequence is 15 residues long. In germline, CDR1 is LGHNA, CDR2 YSLEER. DNA for the CDR3: TGCGCCAGCAGCCAAGTTTCCAGTAGCAATCAGCCCCAGCATTTT. Translation gives CASSQVSSSNQPQHF.

V usage is TRBV9 and J usage is TRBJ1-1; possibly TRBD1 for D (6 bases). Germline loops: CDR1 SGDLS, CDR2 YYNGEE. CDR3 length: 12 amino acids. V gave up 3 bases and J gave up 12 bases, with 15 bases separating them. The CDR3: CASSEQGGISFF. The CDR3 bases are TGTGCCAGCAGCGAACAGGGTGGGATATCTTTCTTT.

The rearrangement uses TRBV19 and TRBJ2-2, with TRBD1 identical over 7 bases. V was clipped by 8 bases and J by 1 base; unmatched bases: 7. The germline V gene has CDR1 LNHDA and CDR2 SQIVND (reference sequence). This CDR3 has 15 amino acids. This CDR3 is CASLKGAMNTGELFF. CDR3 DNA sequence: TGTGCCAGTCTTAAGGGGGCGATGAACACCGGGGAGCTGTTTTTT.

This clone has more than one count but fewer than ten. The chain joins TRBV21-1 to TRBJ2-7; the table names TRBD1, a call not compared with the DNA. TRBV21-1 is a listed pseudogene. The CDR3 has 17 amino acids. This CDR3 is CASRNDSSRNFSYEQYV. The DNA for the CDR3 is TGTGCCAGCAGAAACGACAGTTCGAGGAACTTCTCCTACGAGCAGTACGTC.

This chain connects TRBV29-1 to TRBJ1-2, with 9 bases identical to TRBD1. Trimming took 7 bases from V and 8 from J; bases not matched to a gene: 8. The germline V gene has CDR1 SQVTM and CDR2 ANQGSEA. This CDR3 has 12 amino acids. CDR3 coding DNA: TGCAGCGCCGGGACAGGGAAGGGGGGCTACACCTTC. Encoded protein: CSAGTGKGGYTF.

The chain has TRBV5-4 and TRBJ2-6, with D possibly being TRBD1 (5 bases). Germline V gives CDR1 SGHNT, CDR2 YYREEE (reference sequence). Trimming cost V 4 bases and J 0 bases, with 11 bases left between them. This CDR3 has 16 amino acids. The CDR3, as DNA: TGTGCCAGCAGCCCCAAGACAGACTCTGGGGCCAACGTCCTGACTTTC. It is translated as CASSPKTDSGANVLTF. The whole variable domain, filled in from reference TRBV5-4 and TRBJ2-6, reads ETGVTQSPTHLIKTRGQQVTLRCSSQSGHNTVSWYQQALGQGPQFIFQYYREEENGRGNFPPRFSGLQFPNYSSELNVNALELDDSALYLCASSPKTDSGANVLTFGAGSRLTVL.

The chain links TRBV4-3 to TRBJ1-4; D is uncertain. The CDR3 contains 14 residues. The germline gives CDR1 LGHNA, CDR2 YSLEER. V was trimmed by 3 bases and J by 5 bases, leaving 10 bases between them. The CDR3 loop reads CASSQSRLNEKLFF. The CDR3 region has the DNA TGCGCCAGCAGCCAGTCCAGACTAAATGAAAAACTGTTTTTT.